This T cell receptor (beta chain) appears in the sequencing data of a study of CD8+ T cells in alopecia areata. The CDR3 is 14 amino acids. The V gene's germline CDR1 is MDHEN and CDR2 SYDVKM. Trimming took 4 bases from V and 2 from J, leaving 12 bases between them. Extraction of RNA preceded its reverse transcription into cDNA, which served as the sequencing template. The method was immunoSEQ multiplex PCR; TCRdb's version includes in-frame clones alone and lacks a portion of them. This table has some 200,000 clones, approximately 45% appearing once. Stated treatment: oral pan-JAK inhibitor, 5-10 mg twice daily. Both CD4+ and CD8+ T cells were separated by sorting PBMCs.

The sequence came from a human donor with alopecia areata. The sequenced sample was CD4+ T cells sorted from blood, obtained at roughly week 38, from a patient treated with tofacitinib. The genes are TRBV28 and TRBJ2-7; D possibly corresponds to TRBD2 (6 bases). This chain's CDR3 is CASSSPGLTYEQYF. CDR3 coding DNA: TGTGCCAGCAGTTCCCCGGGACTTACCTACGAGCAGTACTTC.